This T cell receptor beta chain is drawn from a study of T cells in Graves' hyperthyroidism and ophthalmopathy (dated by TCRdb to between 2018 and 2021). Broadly, across the study: Peripheral blood samples were taken at initial diagnosis, before any treatment was given. The 95 to 100 discovery patients were randomly divided into training and test sets at a 7:3 ratio. Thyroid tissue and blood T-cell repertoires from about six Graves' hyperthyroidism patients were also compared in the study. An independent validation cohort of around 19 hyperthyroidism patients and approximately 17 patients who later progressed to ophthalmopathy tested prospective prediction of ophthalmopathy. TCR Vbeta CDR3 sequencing of 120 to 150 peripheral blood samples (43 ophthalmopathy, 70 to 85 hyperthyroidism and some 17 progressor patients) is reported in the paper. After sampling, hyperthyroidism patients received methimazole starting at 30 mg daily, and ophthalmopathy patients received high-dose intravenous methylprednisolone. A discovery cohort of about a hundred patients, about 44 with Graves' ophthalmopathy and about 60 with stable Graves' hyperthyroidism, was used to find distinguishing TCR V-J signatures. What the study reported, not specific to this receptor: In validation, the model predicted progression to ophthalmopathy with roughly 66% sensitivity and less than 75% specificity, a median of 6.5 months before onset. Most expanded thyroid clonotypes (frequency above 0.001) were also found in blood, which suggests that blood repertoires may mirror thyroid immune responses. A model built on a 13 V-J signature distinguished ophthalmopathy from stable hyperthyroidism, reaching 87.88% sensitivity and about 81% specificity in cross-validation and 80%/75% in testing. Sample size was not statistically predetermined, and investigators were not blinded to group allocation.

The TCR beta CDR3 regions were amplified from the RNA transcripts. A first-round RT-PCR of the TCR CDR3 used the HTBI primer set with the Qiagen OneStep RT-PCR kit. A second multiplex PCR round built the libraries, followed by size selection and purification. Paired-end sequencing of the libraries was performed with 100 bp reads on an Illumina HiSeq2000. The authors' analysis ran thus. SOAPnuke was used to process the raw data, with reads discarded if the reads contained adapters or uncalled bases, had a mean Phred below 15, or lacked an exact constant-primer or identifier match. High-quality paired reads were merged with COPE v1.2.5, and unique nucleotide sequences were defined as clonotypes. MiTCR v1.1 was used to align clonotypes to the IMGT TRBV, TRBD and TRBJ reference segments. The analysis was restricted to V-J combinations with a frequency above 0.0001, which together covered over 99% of the repertoires. The TCS score was defined as F50 (clonal expansion) divided by E x V (chaos), with BLOSUM62-based TCRdist calculated between CDR3 peptides within each V-J. Welch's t-statistics and random forest reduced roughly 500 V-J features to roughly 13, which were used in a naive Bayes classifier (R e1071). The similarity between thyroid and blood repertoires was quantified using the Morisita-Horn index. In-frame beta chains were kept once TCRdb had trimmed the public reads at Q25 with fastp and called clones with MiXCR. CDR3 protein duplicates are merged, each entry listing the most common genes and DNA. For this entry, the V and J calls and clone size follow TCRdb and not the study's own pipeline. This sample is represented by hundreds of thousands of distinct CDR3 sequences; 38% of them were singletons. The top ten clones comprise 8.9% of the sample.

Remarks on this clonotype: It lacks a known antigen. Base quality data are lacking; no much larger clone is found one base away.

The CDR3 contains 14 residues, cysteine and phenylalanine counted. The kept DNA is CDR3 alone, 42 bases in frame from the first base. For CDR1 and CDR2, the germline V gene lists SQVTM and ANQGSEA. V drops 4 bases and J drops 3 bases, leaving 16 bases in between. Stable Graves' hyperthyroidism was defined as no progression to ophthalmopathy during 18 months of follow-up. Hyperthyroidism patients were aged 18 to 65 years and newly diagnosed, with disease duration of less than 2 months. Any patient with an uncontrolled infection, another autoimmune disease, pregnancy or lactation was excluded. Diagnoses were established on the basis of clinical symptoms, serum thyroxine and TRAb, thyroid ultrasound, and orbital computed tomography. PBMCs were isolated from about 10 ml of fresh peripheral blood by Ficoll-Paque density gradient centrifugation. Trizol reagent was used to extract total RNA, and RNA quality was then checked on an Agilent 2100 Bioanalyzer.

Recombination linked TRBV29-1 to TRBJ2-7; the D gene remains uncertain. Sample: blood. This clonotype was sampled from a man aged 18 to 35 with Graves' hyperthyroidism. For the CDR3, the sequence is CSVGLHGRFYEQYF. The nucleotide sequence reads as follows: TGCAGCGTTGGTCTACATGGGCGGTTCTACGAGCAGTACTTC.